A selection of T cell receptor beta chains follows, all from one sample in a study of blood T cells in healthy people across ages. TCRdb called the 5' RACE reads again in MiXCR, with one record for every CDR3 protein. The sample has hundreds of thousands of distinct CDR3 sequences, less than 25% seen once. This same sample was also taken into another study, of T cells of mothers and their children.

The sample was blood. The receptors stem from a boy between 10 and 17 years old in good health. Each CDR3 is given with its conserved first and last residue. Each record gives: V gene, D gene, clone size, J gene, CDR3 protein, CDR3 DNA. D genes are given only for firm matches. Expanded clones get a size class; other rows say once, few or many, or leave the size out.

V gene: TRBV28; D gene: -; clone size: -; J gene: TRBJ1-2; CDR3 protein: CASRTKARVYGYTF; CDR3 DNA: TGTGCCAGCAGGACGAAAGCGAGAGTTTATGGCTACACCTTC
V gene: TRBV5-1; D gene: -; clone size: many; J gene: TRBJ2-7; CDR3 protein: CASSLLTDSYEQYF; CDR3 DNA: TGCGCCAGCAGCTTGTTAACGGACTCCTACGAGCAGTACTTC
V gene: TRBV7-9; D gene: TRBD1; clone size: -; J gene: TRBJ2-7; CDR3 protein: CASSPDGTGGHEQYF; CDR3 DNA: TGTGCCAGCAGCCCGGACGGGACAGGGGGTCACGAGCAGTACTTC
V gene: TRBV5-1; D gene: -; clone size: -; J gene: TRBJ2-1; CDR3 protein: CASSSPDLDSYGPYNEQFF; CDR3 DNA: TGCGCCAGCAGCTCCCCGGACCTAGACTCGTACGGACCCTACAATGAGCAGTTCTTC
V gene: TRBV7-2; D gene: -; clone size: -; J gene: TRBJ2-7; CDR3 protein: CASSLDAQLYEQYF; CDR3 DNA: TGTGCCAGCAGCTTAGACGCACAGCTCTACGAGCAGTACTTC
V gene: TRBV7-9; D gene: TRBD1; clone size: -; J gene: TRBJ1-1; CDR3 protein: CASSLERGLNTEAFF; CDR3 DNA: TGTGCCAGCAGCTTAGAGAGGGGGCTTAACACTGAAGCTTTCTTT
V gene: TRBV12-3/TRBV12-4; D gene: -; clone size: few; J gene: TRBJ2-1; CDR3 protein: CTSSLLTRGLSYNEQFF; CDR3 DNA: TGTACCAGCAGTTTACTCACACGGGGATTGAGTTACAATGAGCAGTTCTTC
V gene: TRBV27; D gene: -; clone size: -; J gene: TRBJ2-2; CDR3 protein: CASSLKTGLNTGELFF; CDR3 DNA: TGTGCCAGCAGTCTAAAGACAGGACTCAACACCGGGGAGCTGTTTTTT
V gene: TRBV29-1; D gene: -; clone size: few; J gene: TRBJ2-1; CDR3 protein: CSVVIRYNEQFF; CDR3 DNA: TGCAGCGTTGTAATCCGGTACAATGAGCAGTTCTTC
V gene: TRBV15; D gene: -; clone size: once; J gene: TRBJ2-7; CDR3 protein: CATSRADSSGLYEQYF; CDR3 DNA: TGTGCCACCAGCAGAGCGGACTCATCGGGCCTCTACGAGCAGTACTTC
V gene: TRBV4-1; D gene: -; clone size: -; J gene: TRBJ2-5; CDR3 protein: CASSQDVTEGETQYF; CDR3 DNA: TGCGCCAGCAGCCAAGACGTCACGGAGGGGGAGACCCAGTACTTC
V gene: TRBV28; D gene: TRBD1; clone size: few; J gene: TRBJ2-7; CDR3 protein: CASRHDRAYEQYF; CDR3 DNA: TGTGCCAGCAGGCACGACAGGGCCTACGAGCAGTACTTC
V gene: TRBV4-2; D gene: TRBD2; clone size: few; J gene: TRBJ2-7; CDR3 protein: CASSQDRLAGGLSYEQYF; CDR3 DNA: TGTGCCAGCAGCCAAGATAGGCTAGCGGGAGGACTCTCCTACGAGCAGTACTTC
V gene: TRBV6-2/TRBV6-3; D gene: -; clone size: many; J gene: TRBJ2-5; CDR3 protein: CASRERTHQETQYF; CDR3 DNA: TGTGCCAGCAGGGAGCGGACCCATCAAGAGACCCAGTACTTC
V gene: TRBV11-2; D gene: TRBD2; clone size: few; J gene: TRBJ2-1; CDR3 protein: CASSLLPGLRPYNEQFF; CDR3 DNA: TGTGCCAGCAGCTTGTTACCGGGACTACGGCCCTACAATGAGCAGTTCTTC
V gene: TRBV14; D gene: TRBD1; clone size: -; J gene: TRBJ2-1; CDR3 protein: CASSQLLRDRSYNEQFF; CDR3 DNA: TGTGCCAGCAGCCAACTCCTCCGGGACAGATCATACAATGAGCAGTTCTTC
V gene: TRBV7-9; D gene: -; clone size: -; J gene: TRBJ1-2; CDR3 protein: CASSPSGGPNGYTF; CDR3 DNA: TGTGCCAGCAGCCCCAGCGGGGGACCGAATGGCTACACCTTC
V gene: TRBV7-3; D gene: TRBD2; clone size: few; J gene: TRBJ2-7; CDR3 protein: CASSFTGTSGYEQYF; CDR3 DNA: TGTGCCAGCAGCTTTACCGGGACTAGCGGATACGAGCAGTACTTC
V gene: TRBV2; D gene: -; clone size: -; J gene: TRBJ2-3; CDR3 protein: CASRSVSTDTQYF; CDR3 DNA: TGTGCCAGCAGATCCGTTAGCACAGATACGCAGTATTTT
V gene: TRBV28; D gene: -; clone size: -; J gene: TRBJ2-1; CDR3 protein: CASSFRDNEQFF; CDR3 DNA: TGTGCCAGCAGTTTTAGGGACAATGAGCAGTTCTTC
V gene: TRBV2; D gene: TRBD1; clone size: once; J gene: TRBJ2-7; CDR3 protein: CASRPNRDSFYEQYF; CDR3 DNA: TGTGCCAGCCGACCGAACCGGGACAGCTTCTACGAGCAGTACTTC
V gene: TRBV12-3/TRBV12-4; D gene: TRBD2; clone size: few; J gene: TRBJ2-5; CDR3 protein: CASSFTGLAQYF; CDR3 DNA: TGTGCCAGCAGTTTTACGGGACTAGCGCAGTACTTC
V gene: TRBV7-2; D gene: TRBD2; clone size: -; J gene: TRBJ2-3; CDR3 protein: CASSLDRGGRDSDTQYF; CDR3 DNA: TGTGCCAGCAGCTTAGATAGGGGCGGGAGAGATTCGGATACGCAGTATTTT
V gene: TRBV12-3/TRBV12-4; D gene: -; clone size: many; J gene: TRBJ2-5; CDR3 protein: CASSIRAVAVQETQYF; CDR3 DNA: TGTGCCAGCAGCATCAGGGCGGTGGCGGTTCAAGAGACCCAGTACTTC
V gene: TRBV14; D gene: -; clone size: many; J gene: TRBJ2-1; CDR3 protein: CASSHGLLINEQFF; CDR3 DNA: TGTGCCAGCAGCCACGGACTTCTGATCAATGAGCAGTTCTTC
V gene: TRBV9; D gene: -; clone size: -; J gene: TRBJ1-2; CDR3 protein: CASSVAAREYGYTF; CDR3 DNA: TGTGCCAGCAGCGTAGCGGCCAGGGAGTATGGCTACACCTTC
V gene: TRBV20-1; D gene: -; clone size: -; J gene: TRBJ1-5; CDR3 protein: CSARHLDDQPQHF; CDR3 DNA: TGCAGTGCTAGACATTTGGATGATCAGCCCCAGCATTTT
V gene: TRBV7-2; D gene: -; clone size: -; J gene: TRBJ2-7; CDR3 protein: CASSLVMGGYEQYF; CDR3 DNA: TGTGCCAGCAGCTTAGTGATGGGTGGCTACGAGCAGTACTTC
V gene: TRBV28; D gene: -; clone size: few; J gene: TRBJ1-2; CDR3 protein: CASTGQTYGYTF; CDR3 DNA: TGTGCCAGCACTGGACAGACATATGGCTACACCTTC
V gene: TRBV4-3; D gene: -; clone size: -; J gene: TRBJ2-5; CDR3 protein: CASSQDRRGQETQYF; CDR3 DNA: TGCGCCAGCAGCCAAGATCGACGCGGCCAAGAGACCCAGTACTTC
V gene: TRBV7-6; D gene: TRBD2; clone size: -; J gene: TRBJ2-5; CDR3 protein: CASSLGLAGETESQYF; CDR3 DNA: TGTGCCAGCAGCCTGGGACTAGCGGGGGAAACGGAGTCCCAGTACTTC
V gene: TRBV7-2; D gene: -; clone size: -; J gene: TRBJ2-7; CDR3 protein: CASSNPAYEQYF; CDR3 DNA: TGTGCCAGCAGCAACCCGGCCTACGAGCAGTACTTC
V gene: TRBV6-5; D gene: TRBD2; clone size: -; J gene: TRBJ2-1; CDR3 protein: CASSSASGGQFF; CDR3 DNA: TGTGCCAGCAGTTCAGCGAGCGGGGGGCAGTTCTTC
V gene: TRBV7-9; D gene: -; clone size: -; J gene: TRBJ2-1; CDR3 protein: CASSSKSASKNEQFF; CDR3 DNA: TGTGCCAGCAGCTCCAAATCCGCCAGCAAAAATGAGCAGTTCTTC
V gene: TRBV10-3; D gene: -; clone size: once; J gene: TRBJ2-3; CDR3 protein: CAIRDPSSSSTDTQYF; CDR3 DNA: TGTGCCATCAGGGACCCCAGCAGTTCTAGCACAGATACGCAGTATTTT
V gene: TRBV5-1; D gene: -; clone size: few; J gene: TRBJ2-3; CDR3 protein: CASRIGRGMDTQYF; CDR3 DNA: TGCGCCAGCAGGATTGGAAGGGGGATGGATACGCAGTATTTT
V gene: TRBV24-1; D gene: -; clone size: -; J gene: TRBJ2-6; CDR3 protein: CATSSTSSSGANVLTF; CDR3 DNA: TGTGCCACCAGTAGTACGTCCAGCTCTGGGGCCAACGTCCTGACTTTC
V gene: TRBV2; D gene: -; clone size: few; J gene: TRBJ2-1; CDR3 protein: CASSEALGDQFF; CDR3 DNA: TGTGCCAGCAGTGAAGCGCTTGGGGACCAGTTCTTC
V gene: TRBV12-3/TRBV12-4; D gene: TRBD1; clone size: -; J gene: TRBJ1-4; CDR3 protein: CASSWTGLEKLFF; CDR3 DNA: TGTGCCAGCAGCTGGACAGGGCTGGAAAAACTGTTTTTT
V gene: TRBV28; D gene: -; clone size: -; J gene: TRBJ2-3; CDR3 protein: CASSFGDRTDTQYF; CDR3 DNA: TGTGCCAGCAGTTTTGGTGACCGCACAGATACGCAGTATTTT
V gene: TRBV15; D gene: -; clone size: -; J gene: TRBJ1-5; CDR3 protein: CATSRDRGTGQPQHF; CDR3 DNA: TGTGCCACCAGCAGAGACAGGGGAACCGGTCAGCCCCAGCATTTT
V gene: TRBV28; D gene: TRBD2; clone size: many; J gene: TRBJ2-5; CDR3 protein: CASSSRAGGQETQYF; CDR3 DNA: TGTGCCAGCAGCTCCCGCGCGGGGGGACAAGAGACCCAGTACTTC
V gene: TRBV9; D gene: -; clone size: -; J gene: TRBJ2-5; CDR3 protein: CASSAAGETQYF; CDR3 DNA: TGTGCCAGCAGCGCAGCGGGAGAGACCCAGTACTTC
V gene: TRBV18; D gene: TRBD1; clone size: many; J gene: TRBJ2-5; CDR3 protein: CASSPTGVETQYF; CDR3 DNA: TGTGCCAGCTCACCGACAGGGGTAGAGACCCAGTACTTC
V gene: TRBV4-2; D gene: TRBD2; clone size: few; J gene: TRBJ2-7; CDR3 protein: CASSQVTTSGYLYEQYF; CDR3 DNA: TGTGCCAGCAGCCAAGTGACCACTAGCGGATACCTCTACGAGCAGTACTTC
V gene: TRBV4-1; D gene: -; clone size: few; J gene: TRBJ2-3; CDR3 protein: CASSQDAGETDTQYF; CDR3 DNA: TGCGCCAGCAGCCAAGATGCCGGGGAGACAGATACGCAGTATTTT
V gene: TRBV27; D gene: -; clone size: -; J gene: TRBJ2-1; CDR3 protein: CASSWGLAENNEQFF; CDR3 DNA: TGTGCCAGCAGTTGGGGGCTAGCGGAAAACAATGAGCAGTTCTTC
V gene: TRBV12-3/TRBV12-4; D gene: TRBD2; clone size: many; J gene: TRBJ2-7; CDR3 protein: CASSFSGGSPYEQYF; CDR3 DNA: TGTGCCAGCAGTTTCAGCGGGGGTTCTCCCTACGAGCAGTACTTC